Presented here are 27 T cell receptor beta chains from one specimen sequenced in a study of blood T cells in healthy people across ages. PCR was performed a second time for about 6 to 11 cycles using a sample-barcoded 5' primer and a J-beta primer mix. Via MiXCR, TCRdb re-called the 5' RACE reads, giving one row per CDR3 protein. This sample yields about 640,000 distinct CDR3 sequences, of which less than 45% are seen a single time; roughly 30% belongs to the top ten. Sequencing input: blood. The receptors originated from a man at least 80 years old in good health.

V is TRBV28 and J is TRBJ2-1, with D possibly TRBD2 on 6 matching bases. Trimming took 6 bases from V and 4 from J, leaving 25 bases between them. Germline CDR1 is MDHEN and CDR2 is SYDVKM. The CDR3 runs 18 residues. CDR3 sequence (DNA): TGTGCCAGCAGATCTAAACCTCCTCGGCAGGCGGGGTACAATGAGCAGTTCTTC. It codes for CASRSKPPRQAGYNEQFF. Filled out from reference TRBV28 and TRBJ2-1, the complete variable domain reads DVKVTQSSRYLVKRTGEKVFLECVQDMDHENMFWYRQDPGLGLRLIYFSYDVKMKEKGDIPEGYSVSREKKERFSLILESASTNQTSMYLCASRSKPPRQAGYNEQFFGPGTRLTVL.

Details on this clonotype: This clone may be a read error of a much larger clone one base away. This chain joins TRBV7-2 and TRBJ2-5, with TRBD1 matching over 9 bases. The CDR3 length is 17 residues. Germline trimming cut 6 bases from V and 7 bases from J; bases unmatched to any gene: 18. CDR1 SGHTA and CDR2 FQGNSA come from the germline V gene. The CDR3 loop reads CASRPFPGQGRGGTQYF. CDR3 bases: TGTGCCAGCAGGCCTTTCCCGGGACAGGGTCGAGGAGGGACCCAGTACTTC.

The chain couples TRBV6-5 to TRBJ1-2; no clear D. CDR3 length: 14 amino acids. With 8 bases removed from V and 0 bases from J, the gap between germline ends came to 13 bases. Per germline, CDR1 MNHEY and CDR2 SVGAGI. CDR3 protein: CASGKSGANYGYTF. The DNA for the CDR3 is TGTGCCAGCGGGAAGTCGGGAGCTAACTATGGCTACACCTTC.

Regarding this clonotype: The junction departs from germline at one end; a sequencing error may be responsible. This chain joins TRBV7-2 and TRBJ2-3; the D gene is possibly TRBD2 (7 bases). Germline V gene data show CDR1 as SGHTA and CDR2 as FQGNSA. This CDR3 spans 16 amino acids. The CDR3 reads CARSLVGGATTDTQYF. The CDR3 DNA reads TGTGCCAGGAGCTTAGTAGGGGGGGCTACCACAGATACGCAGTATTTT.

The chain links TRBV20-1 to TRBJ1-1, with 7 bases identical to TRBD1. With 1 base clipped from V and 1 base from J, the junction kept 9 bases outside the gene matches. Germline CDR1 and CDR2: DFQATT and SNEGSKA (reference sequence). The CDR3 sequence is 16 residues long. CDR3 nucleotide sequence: TGCAGTGCTAGAGGGGGACCAGGGGGGCGGAACACTGAAGCTTTCTTT. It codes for CSARGGPGGRNTEAFF.

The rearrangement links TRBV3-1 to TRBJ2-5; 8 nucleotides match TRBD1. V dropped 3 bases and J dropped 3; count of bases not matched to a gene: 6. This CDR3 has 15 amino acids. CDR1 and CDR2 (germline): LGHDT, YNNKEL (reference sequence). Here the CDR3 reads CASSHRGTGKETQYF. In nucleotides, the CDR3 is TGTGCCAGCAGCCACCGTGGGACAGGCAAAGAGACCCAGTACTTC.

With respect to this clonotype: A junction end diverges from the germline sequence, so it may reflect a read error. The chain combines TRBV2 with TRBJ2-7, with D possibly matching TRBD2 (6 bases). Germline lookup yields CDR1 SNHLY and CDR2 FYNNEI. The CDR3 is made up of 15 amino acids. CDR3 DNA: TGTACCAGCACAGTGGCGGAGGGGAGAGGCAATGAGCAGTACTTC. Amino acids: CTSTVAEGRGNEQYF. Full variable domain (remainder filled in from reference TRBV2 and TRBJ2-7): EPEVTQTPSHQVTQMGQEVILRCVPISNHLYFYWYRQILGQKVEFLVSFYNNEISEKSEIFDDQFSVERPDGSNFTLKIRSTKLEDSAMYFCTSTVAEGRGNEQYFGPGTRLTVT.

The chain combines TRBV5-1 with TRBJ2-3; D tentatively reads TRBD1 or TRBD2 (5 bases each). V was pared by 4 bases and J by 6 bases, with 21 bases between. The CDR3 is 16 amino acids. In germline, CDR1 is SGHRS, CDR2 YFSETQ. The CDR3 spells CASSTTGTQMGDTQYF. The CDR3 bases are TGCGCCAGCAGCACTACCGGGACGCAGATGGGGGATACGCAGTATTTT. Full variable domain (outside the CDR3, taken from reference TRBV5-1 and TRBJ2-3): KAGVTQTPRYLIKTRGQQVTLSCSPISGHRSVSWYQQTPGQGLQFLFEYFSETQRNKGNFPGRFSGRQFSNSRSEMNVSTLELGDSALYLCASSTTGTQMGDTQYFGPGTRLTVL.

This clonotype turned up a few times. CDR3 nucleotide sequence: TGTGCCAGCAGTTACTCCACCACAAGACAGGGGCAAACGCAGTATTTT. Translating gives CASSYSTTRQGQTQYF. The chain is built from TRBV6-5 and TRBJ2-3, with TRBD1 identical over 8 bases. CDR3 length: 16 residues. Germline V lookup: CDR1 MNHEY, CDR2 SVGAGI. J lost 9 bases, V lost 0 bases, and 11 bases had no gene match.

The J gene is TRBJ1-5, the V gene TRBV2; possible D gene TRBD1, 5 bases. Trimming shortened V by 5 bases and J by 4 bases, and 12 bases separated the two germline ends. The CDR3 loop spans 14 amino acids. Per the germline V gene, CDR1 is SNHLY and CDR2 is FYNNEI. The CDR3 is CASSSTAFNQPQHF. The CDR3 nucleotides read TGTGCCAGCAGTTCGACAGCTTTTAATCAGCCCCAGCATTTT.

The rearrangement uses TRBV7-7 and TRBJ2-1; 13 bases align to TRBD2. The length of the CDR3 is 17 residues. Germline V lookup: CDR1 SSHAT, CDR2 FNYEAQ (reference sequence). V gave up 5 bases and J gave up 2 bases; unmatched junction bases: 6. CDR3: CASSPRTSGGTYNEQFF. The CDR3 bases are TGTGCCAGCAGCCCCCGGACTAGCGGGGGCACCTACAATGAGCAGTTCTTC.

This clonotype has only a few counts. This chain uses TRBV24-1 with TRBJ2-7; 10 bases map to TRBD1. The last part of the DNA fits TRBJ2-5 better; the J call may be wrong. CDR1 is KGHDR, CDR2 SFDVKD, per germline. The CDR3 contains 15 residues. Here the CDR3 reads CATSDVTGGAETQYF. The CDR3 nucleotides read TGTGCCACCAGTGATGTGACAGGGGGCGCCGAGACCCAGTACTTC.

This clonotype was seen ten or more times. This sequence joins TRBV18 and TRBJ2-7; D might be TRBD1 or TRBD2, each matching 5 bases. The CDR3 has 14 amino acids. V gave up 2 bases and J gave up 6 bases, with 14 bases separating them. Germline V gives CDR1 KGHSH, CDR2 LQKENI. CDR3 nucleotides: TGTGCCAGCTCACCAGGGACGGAGAGTAGCGAGCAGTACTTC. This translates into CASSPGTESSEQYF. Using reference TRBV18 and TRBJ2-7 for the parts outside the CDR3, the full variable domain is NAGVMQNPRHLVRRRGQEARLRCSPMKGHSHVYWYRQLPEEGLKFMVYLQKENIIDESGMPKERFSAEFPKEGPSILRIQQVVRGDSAAYFCASSPGTESSEQYFGPGTRLTVT.

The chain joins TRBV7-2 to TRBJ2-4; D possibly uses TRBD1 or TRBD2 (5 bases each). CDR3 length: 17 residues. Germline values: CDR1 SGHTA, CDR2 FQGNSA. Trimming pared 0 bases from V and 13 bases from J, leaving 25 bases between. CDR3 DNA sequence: TGTGCCAGCAGCTTAGCGCCGGGACGATCTAGTTCCAATGAGCAGTACTTC. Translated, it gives CASSLAPGRSSSNEQYF.

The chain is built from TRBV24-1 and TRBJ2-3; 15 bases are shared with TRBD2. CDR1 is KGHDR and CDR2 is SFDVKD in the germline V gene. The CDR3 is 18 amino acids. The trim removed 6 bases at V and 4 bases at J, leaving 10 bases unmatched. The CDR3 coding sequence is TGTGCCACCAGTCCCCAGGGACTAGCGGGAGGTCCCGCAGATACGCAGTATTTT. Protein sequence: CATSPQGLAGGPADTQYF.

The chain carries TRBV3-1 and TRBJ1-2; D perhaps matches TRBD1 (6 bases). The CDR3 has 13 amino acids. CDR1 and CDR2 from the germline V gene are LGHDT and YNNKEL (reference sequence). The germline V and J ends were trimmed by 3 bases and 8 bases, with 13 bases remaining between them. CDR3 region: CASSQSIQGGYTF. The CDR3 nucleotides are TGTGCCAGCAGCCAGTCAATACAGGGAGGCTACACCTTC.

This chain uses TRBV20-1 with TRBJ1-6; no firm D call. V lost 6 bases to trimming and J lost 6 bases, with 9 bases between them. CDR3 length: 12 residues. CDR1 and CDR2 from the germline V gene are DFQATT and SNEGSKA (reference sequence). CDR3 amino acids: CSARTFNSPLHF. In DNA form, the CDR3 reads TGCAGTGCCCGGACCTTTAATTCACCCCTCCACTTT.

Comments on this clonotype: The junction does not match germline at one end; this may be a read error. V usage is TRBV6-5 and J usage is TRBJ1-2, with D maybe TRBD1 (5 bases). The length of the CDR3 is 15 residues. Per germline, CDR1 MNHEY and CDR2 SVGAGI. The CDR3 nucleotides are TGTGTCAGCAGTATAGACAGCGGACGGGTCTATGGCTACACCTTC. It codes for CVSSIDSGRVYGYTF.

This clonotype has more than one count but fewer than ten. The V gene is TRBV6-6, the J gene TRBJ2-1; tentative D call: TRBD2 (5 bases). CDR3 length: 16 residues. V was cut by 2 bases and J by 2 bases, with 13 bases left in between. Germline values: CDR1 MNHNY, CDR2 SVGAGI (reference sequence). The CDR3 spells CASSYGSPRPYNEQFF. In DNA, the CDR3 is TGTGCCAGCAGTTACGGGAGCCCAAGGCCCTACAATGAGCAGTTCTTC.

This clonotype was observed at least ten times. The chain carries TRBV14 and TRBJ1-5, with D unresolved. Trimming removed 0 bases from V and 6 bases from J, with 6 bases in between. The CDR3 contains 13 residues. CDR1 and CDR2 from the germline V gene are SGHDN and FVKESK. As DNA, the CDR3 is TGTGCCAGCAGCCAAGATCATCGTCAGCCCCAGCATTTT. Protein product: CASSQDHRQPQHF.

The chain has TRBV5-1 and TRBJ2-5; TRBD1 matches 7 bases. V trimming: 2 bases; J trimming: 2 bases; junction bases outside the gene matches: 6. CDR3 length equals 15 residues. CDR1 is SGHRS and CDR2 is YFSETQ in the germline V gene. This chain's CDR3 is CASSFGTAEQETQYF. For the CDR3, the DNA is TGCGCCAGCAGCTTTGGGACAGCTGAACAAGAGACCCAGTACTTC.

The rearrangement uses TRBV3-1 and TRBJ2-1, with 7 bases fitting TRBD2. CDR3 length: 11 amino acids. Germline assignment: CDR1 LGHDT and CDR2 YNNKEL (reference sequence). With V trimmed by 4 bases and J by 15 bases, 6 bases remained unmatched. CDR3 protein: CASSRGRAPFF. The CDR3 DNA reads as TGTGCCAGCAGCCGGGGGAGGGCTCCGTTCTTC.

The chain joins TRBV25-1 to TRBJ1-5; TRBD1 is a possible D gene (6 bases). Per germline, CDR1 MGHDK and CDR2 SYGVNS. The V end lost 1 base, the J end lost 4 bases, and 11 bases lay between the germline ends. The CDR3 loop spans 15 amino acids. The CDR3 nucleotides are TGTGCCAGCAGTGAATTGGGGGACACAAATCAGCCCCAGCATTTT. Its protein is CASSELGDTNQPQHF.

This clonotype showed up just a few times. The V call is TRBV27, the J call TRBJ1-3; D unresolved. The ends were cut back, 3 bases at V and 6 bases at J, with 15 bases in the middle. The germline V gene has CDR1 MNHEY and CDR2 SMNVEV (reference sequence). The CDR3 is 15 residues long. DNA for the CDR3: TGTGCCAGCAGTTTGCGGCCCGGGGTTCCAAACACCATATATTTT. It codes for CASSLRPGVPNTIYF.

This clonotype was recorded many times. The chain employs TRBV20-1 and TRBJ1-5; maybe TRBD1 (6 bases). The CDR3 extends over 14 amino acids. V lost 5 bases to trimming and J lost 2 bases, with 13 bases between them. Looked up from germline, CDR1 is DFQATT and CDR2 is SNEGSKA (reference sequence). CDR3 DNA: TGCAGTGCTCCCTGGCCAGGGGGCAATCAGCCCCAGCATTTT. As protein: CSAPWPGGNQPQHF.

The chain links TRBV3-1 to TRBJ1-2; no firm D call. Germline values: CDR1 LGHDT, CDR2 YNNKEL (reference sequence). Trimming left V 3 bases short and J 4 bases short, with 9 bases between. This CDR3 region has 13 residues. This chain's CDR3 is CASSHTVLYGYTF. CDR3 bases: TGTGCCAGCAGCCATACAGTTCTCTATGGCTACACCTTC.

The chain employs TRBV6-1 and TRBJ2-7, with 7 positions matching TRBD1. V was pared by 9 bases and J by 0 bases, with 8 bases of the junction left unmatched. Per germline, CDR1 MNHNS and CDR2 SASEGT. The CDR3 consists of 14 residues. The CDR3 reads CASSGTAYSYEQYF. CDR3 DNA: TGTGCCAGTTCCGGGACAGCATACTCCTACGAGCAGTACTTC.